Presented here are 27 T cell receptor beta chains from one specimen sequenced in a study of T-cell memory formation after mild COVID-19. TCRdb re-derived calls from the 5' RACE reads in MiXCR, one entry per CDR3 protein. Here the sample spans some 320,000 distinct CDR3 sequences, 13% to 15% being singletons. The sample consisted of PBMCs or a T cell subset sorted from them (not recorded which). These receptors originate from a man between 18 and 29 years old who had mild COVID-19 (a few samples of this study predate the infection). Cell type and time point are not known.

The chain recombines TRBV9 with TRBJ2-3, with 8 bases lining up with TRBD2. Trimming at V came to 3 bases and at J to 8 bases, leaving 8 bases not matched to a gene. Germline V gene sequence: CDR1 SGDLS, CDR2 YYNGEE. There are 14 residues in the CDR3. The CDR3 is CASSGGGFMSTQYF. As DNA, the CDR3 is TGTGCCAGCAGCGGCGGGGGGTTCATGAGTACGCAGTATTTT.

This clonotype has at least ten counts. The chain combines TRBV5-1 with TRBJ1-1; D unclear. The V gene's germline CDR1 is SGHRS and CDR2 YFSETQ. Trimming left V 2 bases short and J 4 bases short, with 12 bases between. The CDR3 length is 14 residues. Here the CDR3 DNA reads TGCGCCAGCAGCTTACAAACAGTCGGCACTGAAGCTTTCTTT. This encodes CASSLQTVGTEAFF.

Only a few counts were recorded for this clonotype. The chain couples TRBV9 to TRBJ1-1; 8 bases match TRBD1. Germline V gene data show CDR1 as SGDLS and CDR2 as YYNGEE. V was clipped by 3 bases and J by 5 bases; unmatched bases: 3. This CDR3 has 13 residues. The CDR3 sequence is CASSAYRGTEAFF. DNA of the CDR3: TGTGCCAGCAGCGCCTACAGGGGGACTGAAGCTTTCTTT.

This clonotype was observed a single time. This chain joins TRBV3-1 and TRBJ1-2; tentative D call: TRBD1 (6 bases). CDR1 and CDR2 (germline): LGHDT, YNNKEL (reference sequence). The CDR3 runs 14 residues. V lost 3 bases and J 8 bases, leaving 16 bases between the germline ends. The CDR3 is CASSHARQGHGYTF. In DNA form, the CDR3 reads TGTGCCAGCAGCCACGCGCGCCAGGGGCACGGCTACACCTTC. Full variable domain (missing parts from reference TRBV3-1 and TRBJ1-2): DTAVSQTPKYLVTQMGNDKSIKCEQNLGHDTMYWYKQDSKKFLKIMFSYNNKELIINETVPNRFSPKSPDKAHLNLHINSLELGDSAVYFCASSHARQGHGYTFGSGTRLTVV.

This sequence joins TRBV11-2 and TRBJ2-5; D possibly corresponds to TRBD2 (5 bases). Per the germline V gene, CDR1 is SGHAT and CDR2 is FQNNGV. The V and J ends lost 3 bases and 1 base respectively, with 6 bases between them. CDR3 length: 13 residues. The CDR3 sequence: CASSFTSQETQYF. As DNA, the CDR3 is TGTGCCAGCAGCTTTACTAGCCAAGAGACCCAGTACTTC.

The V gene is TRBV20-1, the J gene TRBJ2-1, with a weak D call TRBD1 (6 bases). The V end was cut by 0 bases, the J end by 2 bases, with 14 bases between. Germline values: CDR1 DFQATT, CDR2 SNEGSKA (reference sequence). CDR3 length: 16 residues. CDR3 loop: CSARDLWAGAYNEQFF. CDR3 DNA sequence: TGCAGTGCTAGAGATCTTTGGGCAGGGGCCTACAATGAGCAGTTCTTC.

This clonotype was detected only a few times. The chain joins TRBV11-1 to TRBJ1-1; TRBD1 might be the D (6 bases). The V end was cut by 1 base, the J end by 1 base, with 13 bases between. Germline-derived CDR1 and CDR2 are SGHAT and FQDESV (reference sequence). CDR3 length equals 16 residues. CDR3 sequence reads: CASSLGRTARNTEAFF. The CDR3 bases are TGTGCCAGCAGCTTAGGTCGGACAGCCAGGAACACTGAAGCTTTCTTT.

This clonotype was seen a few times. The chain is built from TRBV6-2 or TRBV6-3 and TRBJ2-5, with D uncertain. Trimming took off 1 base at V and 7 bases at J, with 7 bases between the two ends. The germline gives CDR1 MNHEY, CDR2 SVGEGT. This CDR3 has 12 amino acids. CDR3 loop: CASSYFAGTQYF. In DNA, the CDR3 is TGTGCCAGCAGTTACTTCGCCGGGACCCAGTACTTC.

The J gene is TRBJ1-1, the V gene TRBV5-1; D may be TRBD1 (5 bases). CDR1 and CDR2 from the germline V gene are SGHRS and YFSETQ. The CDR3 is made up of 16 amino acids. V dropped 0 bases and J dropped 3 bases, with 15 bases sitting between them. The CDR3 DNA is TGCGCCAGCAGCTTGGGGGTCGGGGGATCGGACACTGAAGCTTTCTTT. Translated: CASSLGVGGSDTEAFF.

Of note for this clonotype: The missing conserved phenylalanine or tryptophan at the end of this CDR3 makes a read error likely. This rearrangement joins TRBV7-2 to TRBJ2-7, with D unclear. The CDR3 is 15 residues long. Germline lookup yields CDR1 SGHTA and CDR2 FQGNSA. The V end was cut by 2 bases, the J end by 6 bases, with 17 bases between. The CDR3 DNA is TGTGCCAGCAGCTTAAACGTCGGGCTTCCTCCCGAGCAGTACTTA. This translates into CASSLNVGLPPEQYL.

This clonotype came up a few times. The chain combines TRBV6-5 with TRBJ1-5; D perhaps matches TRBD1 (6 bases). The CDR3 extends over 18 amino acids. V lost 5 bases to trimming and J lost 6 bases, with 26 bases between them. Germline V gene lookup returns CDR1 MNHEY and CDR2 SVGAGI. The chain's CDR3 is CASSHNRGDRQDPQPQHF. Here the CDR3 DNA reads TGTGCCAGCAGTCACAATCGAGGGGATAGACAGGACCCTCAGCCCCAGCATTTT.

At least ten counts were recorded for this clonotype. The chain carries TRBV5-1 and TRBJ2-1; 11 nucleotides agree with TRBD2. Germline CDR1 and CDR2: SGHRS and YFSETQ. The CDR3 totals 15 residues. Losses at the gene ends were 2 bases for V and 2 bases for J; bases not matched to a gene: 0. CDR3 coding DNA: TGCGCCAGCAGCTTTAGCGGGGGGGCCTACAATGAGCAGTTCTTC. It specifies CASSFSGGAYNEQFF.

This clonotype has a handful of counts. The chain employs TRBV5-6 and TRBJ1-6, with D possibly being TRBD1 (5 bases). V was pared by 5 bases and J by 12 bases, with 15 bases between. This CDR3 comprises 13 residues. Germline CDR1 is SGHDT and CDR2 is YYEEEE. The CDR3 here is CASSTPAGRPLHF. The CDR3 coding sequence is TGTGCCAGCAGTACCCCCGCAGGGAGACCCCTCCACTTT.

This clonotype was observed at least ten times. The V call is TRBV5-1, the J call TRBJ2-7, with 8 positions matching TRBD1. The germline V gene has CDR1 SGHRS and CDR2 YFSETQ. J lost 0 bases, V lost 1 base, and 6 bases had no gene match. CDR3 size: 16 residues. Here the CDR3 reads CASSLKGQAYSYEQYF. The DNA for the CDR3 is TGCGCCAGCAGCTTGAAGGGACAGGCCTACTCCTACGAGCAGTACTTC.

This clonotype was observed a few times. The CDR3 sequence is CSGRDSGYEQYF. The CDR3 coding sequence is TGCAGTGGTCGGGATTCGGGGTACGAGCAGTACTTC. V and J are TRBV20-1 and TRBJ2-7, with D maybe TRBD2 (5 bases). The V gene lost 7 bases and the J gene lost 4 bases, with 14 bases spanning the gap. Germline V gene lookup returns CDR1 DFQATT and CDR2 SNEGSKA (reference sequence). CDR3 length: 12 amino acids.

The V and J genes are TRBV6-2 or TRBV6-3 and TRBJ1-6; 9 bases agree with TRBD1. The CDR3 is made up of 18 amino acids. Trimming removed 6 bases from V and 10 bases from J; junction bases left unmatched: 19. Germline lookup yields CDR1 MNHEY and CDR2 SVGEGT. The CDR3 region has the DNA TGTGCCAGCAGCCGATTCGTCGACGGGACAGGGTACGGCTCACCCCTCCACTTT. Translated, it gives CASSRFVDGTGYGSPLHF.

This clonotype has a handful of counts. V usage is TRBV29-1 and J usage is TRBJ1-2, with TRBD1 identical over 8 bases. CDR3 length equals 16 residues. Germline V gene sequence: CDR1 SQVTM, CDR2 ANQGSEA. After removal of 3 bases from V and 7 bases from J, the junction contained 16 bases not matched to a gene. The CDR3 coding sequence is TGCAGCGTTGATGCGTTTCCGGACAGGGATGAGGGTGGCTACACCTTC. Translating it yields CSVDAFPDRDEGGYTF.

This chain links TRBV7-9 with TRBJ2-5; the D gene is possibly TRBD1 (5 bases). This CDR3 region has 14 residues. The V gene lost 1 base and the J gene lost 0 bases, with 6 bases spanning the gap. Germline V gene data show CDR1 as SEHNR and CDR2 as FQNEAQ (reference sequence). CDR3 nucleotides: TGTGCCAGCAGCTTAGAGACAGACCAAGAGACCCAGTACTTC. This sequence encodes CASSLETDQETQYF.

Only a few counts were recorded for this clonotype. This rearrangement joins TRBV27 to TRBJ1-1; D is unclear. From germline, CDR1 is MNHEY and CDR2 SMNVEV (reference sequence). This CDR3 comprises 13 residues. V was shortened by 6 bases and J by 13 bases, with 21 bases between the two germline ends. CDR3 protein: CASSPRGHGHHFF. The CDR3 region has the DNA TGTGCCAGCAGCCCCCGCGGGCACGGCCATCATTTCTTT.

This clonotype appeared a few times. This chain connects TRBV11-1 to TRBJ2-3, with a tentative D call TRBD2 (7 bases). Trimming shortened V by 6 bases and J by 4 bases, and 14 bases separated the two germline ends. Germline CDR1 SGHAT, CDR2 FQDESV (reference sequence). The CDR3 extends over 14 amino acids. This chain's CDR3 is CASRRRGGADTQYF. CDR3 sequence (DNA): TGTGCCAGCAGACGCCGCGGGGGCGCAGATACGCAGTATTTT.

The gene calls are TRBV12-5 and TRBJ2-7, with D perhaps matching TRBD1 (6 bases). This CDR3 has 15 amino acids. Per germline, CDR1 LGHNT and CDR2 FRNRAP. Trimming shortened V by 1 base and J by 5 bases, and 15 bases separated the two germline ends. CDR3 sequence (DNA): TGTGCTAGTGGTTTGGGTGGGACACCTCTAGACGAGCAGTACTTC. Amino acids: CASGLGGTPLDEQYF.

This clonotype was seen ten or more times. This sequence joins TRBV5-1 and TRBJ2-3; D may be TRBD1 or TRBD2 (5 bases each). The CDR3 has 15 residues. The germline gives CDR1 SGHRS, CDR2 YFSETQ. V shed 1 base and J shed 2 bases, with 11 bases lying between them. The CDR3 protein is CASSLPGANTDTQYF. The DNA of the CDR3 is TGCGCCAGCAGCTTGCCCGGGGCGAACACAGATACGCAGTATTTT.

This clonotype has only a few counts. The chain links TRBV7-9 to TRBJ2-5, with D uncertain. V gave up 7 bases and J gave up 5 bases, with 14 bases separating them. The length of the CDR3 is 13 residues. Germline CDR1 and CDR2: SEHNR and FQNEAQ (reference sequence). CDR3 nucleotides: TGTGCCAGCACCCGATCCCCCGGGGAGACCCAGTACTTC. Translating it yields CASTRSPGETQYF.

The V call is TRBV28, the J call TRBJ1-1; 11 bases are shared with TRBD1. Trimming removed 0 bases from V and 6 bases from J; junction bases left unmatched: 9. CDR3 size: 17 residues. The germline V gene has CDR1 MDHEN and CDR2 SYDVKM. This CDR3 is CASSLWSSGQGDAEAFF. In nucleotides, the CDR3 is TGTGCCAGCAGTTTATGGTCTTCGGGACAGGGGGATGCTGAAGCTTTCTTT.

The V call is TRBV3-1, the J call TRBJ1-4; D is unclear. V gave up 0 bases and J gave up 0 bases, with 11 bases separating them. Germline V gene data show CDR1 as LGHDT and CDR2 as YNNKEL (reference sequence). The CDR3 consists of 17 residues. The CDR3 DNA reads as TGTGCCAGCAGCCAAGATTGGGCACGAGCAACTAATGAAAAACTGTTTTTT. Its protein is CASSQDWARATNEKLFF.

This chain links TRBV7-9 with TRBJ2-7, with 7 bases aligning to TRBD1. CDR3 length equals 14 residues. Germline V lookup: CDR1 SEHNR, CDR2 FQNEAQ (reference sequence). V lost 0 bases, J lost 7 bases, and 6 bases stayed unmatched. The chain's CDR3 is CASSLAAGTVEQYV. In nucleotides, the CDR3 is TGTGCCAGCAGCTTAGCGGCAGGGACAGTTGAGCAGTACGTC.

CDR3: CASSFRAHEQFF. The CDR3, as DNA: TGTGCCAGCAGTTTTAGGGCCCATGAGCAGTTCTTC. The rearrangement links TRBV12-3 or TRBV12-4 to TRBJ2-1; D gene uncertain. V lost 3 bases to trimming and J lost 8 bases, with 8 bases between them. The CDR3 runs to 12 residues.